Following are 26 T cell receptor beta chains from one sample sequenced in a study of T cell changes during pregnancy in multiple sclerosis (dated by TCRdb to 2018 to 2020). The library was prepared using the immunoSEQ multiplex PCR assay. Not all clones reach the TCRdb copy of this immuneACCESS table, which keeps in-frame sequences only. Checked studies attribute under half of the gap to unresolved V genes and leave the rest unexplained. The sample table shows roughly 120,000 clones, and 80% to 95% are seen once. The top ten clones comprise approximately 6.2% of the sample. Sequenced material: peripheral blood, taken before pregnancy. These receptor sequences come from a female donor with multiple sclerosis, enrolled in a pregnancy study.

V is TRBV10-3 and J is TRBJ2-2; 8 bases are shared with TRBD2. The CDR3 is made up of 14 amino acids. J lost 6 bases, V lost 6 bases, and 6 bases had no gene match. Germline V CDR1 and CDR2: ENHRY, SYGVKD. Written as DNA, the CDR3 is TGTGCCATCAGACTCAGCGGGAGCGCCGGGGAGCTGTTTTTT. Translation gives CAIRLSGSAGELFF.

The V gene is TRBV7-9, the J gene TRBJ2-7, with D maybe TRBD1 (5 bases). Germline loops: CDR1 SEHNR, CDR2 FQNEAQ (reference sequence). The V end lost 6 bases, the J end lost 4 bases, and 19 bases lay between the germline ends. The CDR3 sequence is 15 residues long. The CDR3 region is CASSYQGTLSYEQYF. CDR3 DNA sequence: TGTGCCAGCAGTTATCAGGGCACCCTCTCATACGAGCAGTACTTC.

J is TRBJ1-1 and V is TRBV29-1; D may be TRBD1 (5 bases). The CDR3 is 15 amino acids. The germline V gene has CDR1 SQVTM and CDR2 ANQGSEA. V lost 3 bases to trimming and J lost 0 bases, with 14 bases between them. CDR3 DNA sequence: TGCAGCGTTGATGTGGTCGGGGGGTTGAACACTGAAGCTTTCTTT. Its protein product is CSVDVVGGLNTEAFF.

The chain employs TRBV7-3 and TRBJ2-6; D not certain. The CDR3 runs to 18 residues. Trimming took off 5 bases at V and 1 base at J, with 18 bases between the two ends. CDR1 and CDR2 from the germline V gene are SGHTA and FQGTGA. The DNA of the CDR3 is TGTGCCAGCAGCAACGGCCCGGGTTTCGATTCTGGGGCCAACGTCCTGACTTTC. Its protein is CASSNGPGFDSGANVLTF.

The chain employs TRBV15 and TRBJ2-1; no firm D call. Germline V gene lookup returns CDR1 LNHNV and CDR2 YYDKDF (reference sequence). The CDR3 runs 18 residues. Trimming removed 5 bases at V and 4 bases at J, with 24 bases between. The CDR3 protein is CATSLSRLALSSYNEQFF. The CDR3 bases are TGTGCCACCAGCTTAAGCCGCCTTGCACTATCCTCATACAATGAGCAGTTCTTC.

The CDR3: CASSLGQVGEQYF. For the CDR3, the DNA is TGTGCCAGCAGTTTAGGACAGGTTGGCGAGCAGTACTTC. The genes are TRBV27 and TRBJ2-7; 7 bases are shared with TRBD1. Trimming at V came to 2 bases and at J to 6 bases, leaving 4 bases not matched to a gene. The CDR3 runs 13 residues. CDR1 and CDR2 from the germline V gene are MNHEY and SMNVEV (reference sequence).

The gene calls are TRBV7-9 and TRBJ2-3, with D perhaps TRBD2 (6 bases). Between the trimmed V and J ends, which lost 0 bases and 6 bases, there was a span of 22 bases. CDR1 is SEHNR, CDR2 FQNEAQ, per germline (reference sequence). CDR3 length: 18 residues. The CDR3 nucleotides read TGTGCCAGCAGCTTAGCGATTGGGGAGGAGATACCACAGGATACGCAGTATTTT. This sequence encodes CASSLAIGEEIPQDTQYF.

V and J are TRBV25-1 and TRBJ2-1; possible D gene TRBD2, 6 bases. The CDR3 has 14 residues. Germline V gives CDR1 MGHDK, CDR2 SYGVNS. V lost 7 bases, J lost 0 bases, and 10 bases lay in between. CDR3 region: CASKPGGSYNEQFF. The CDR3 DNA reads as TGTGCCAGCAAACCCGGGGGCTCCTACAATGAGCAGTTCTTC.

CDR3: CASSLNPIAGGPKNIQYF. In DNA form, the CDR3 reads TGCGCCAGCAGCTTAAACCCCATAGCGGGGGGGCCCAAAAACATTCAGTACTTC. This chain links TRBV5-1 with TRBJ2-4, with 11 bases lining up with TRBD2. V was pared by 2 bases and J by 2 bases, with 9 bases of the junction left unmatched. This CDR3 comprises 18 residues. The V gene's germline CDR1 is SGHRS and CDR2 YFSETQ. Based on the CDR3 plus reference TRBV5-1 and TRBJ2-4, the full variable domain is KAGVTQTPRYLIKTRGQQVTLSCSPISGHRSVSWYQQTPGQGLQFLFEYFSETQRNKGNFPGRFSGRQFSNSRSEMNVSTLELGDSALYLCASSLNPIAGGPKNIQYFGAGTRLSVL.

The chain is built from TRBV5-6 and TRBJ1-6, with 8 bases matching TRBD1. The V gene end was trimmed by 4 bases and the J gene end by 9 bases; junction bases not matched to a gene: 9. Germline CDR1 SGHDT, CDR2 YYEEEE. There are 15 residues in the CDR3. The CDR3 sequence: CASSSLGQAPSPLHF. The CDR3 DNA reads as TGTGCCAGCAGCAGCCTGGGACAGGCTCCTTCACCCCTCCACTTT.

The chain joins TRBV5-1 to TRBJ2-5; D is perhaps TRBD1 (5 bases). This CDR3 is built from 13 residues. Germline V gene lookup returns CDR1 SGHRS and CDR2 YFSETQ. Deletions cut 1 base from V and 3 bases from J, with 7 bases between. The CDR3 reads CASSLSGKETQYF. The CDR3 DNA follows: TGCGCCAGCAGCTTGTCAGGGAAAGAGACCCAGTACTTC.

The J gene is TRBJ2-1, the V gene TRBV9; 8 nucleotides agree with TRBD2. The germline V gene encodes CDR1 SGDLS and CDR2 YYNGEE. J lost 4 bases, V lost 3 bases, and 12 bases had no gene match. CDR3 length: 17 residues. The DNA of the CDR3 is TGTGCCAGCAGCGAGGCCCCATTAGCGGGAATTTACAATGAGCAGTTCTTC. Its translation: CASSEAPLAGIYNEQFF.

This sequence joins TRBV7-2 and TRBJ1-5, with TRBD1 as a possible D gene (5 bases). V gave up 3 bases and J gave up 2 bases, with 11 bases separating them. Germline-derived CDR1 and CDR2 are SGHTA and FQGNSA. The CDR3 consists of 15 residues. The CDR3 DNA reads TGTGCCAGCAGCTTCTCCACCAGGGGCAATCAGCCCCAGCATTTT. Amino acid sequence: CASSFSTRGNQPQHF.

The chain links TRBV28 to TRBJ1-3, with a weak D call TRBD1 (5 bases). The CDR3 runs 14 residues. Trimming cost V 2 bases and J 9 bases, with 14 bases left between them. In germline, CDR1 is MDHEN, CDR2 SYDVKM. The DNA for the CDR3 is TGTGCCAGCAGTTTAGGGGCCCTGGATGGCACCATATATTTT. Translating it yields CASSLGALDGTIYF.

V is TRBV5-4 and J is TRBJ2-1, with 12 nucleotides matching TRBD2. This CDR3 spans 16 amino acids. V was pared by 7 bases and J by 5 bases, with 10 bases of the junction left unmatched. Germline V lookup: CDR1 SGHNT, CDR2 YYREEE (reference sequence). This chain's CDR3 is CASQNQLAGGNNEQFF. The CDR3 DNA reads as TGTGCCAGCCAAAACCAACTAGCGGGGGGAAACAATGAGCAGTTCTTC.

The rearrangement uses TRBV5-4 and TRBJ1-1; D is unclear. CDR1 is SGHNT and CDR2 is YYREEE in the germline V gene (reference sequence). There are 15 residues in the CDR3. V lost 2 bases, J lost 0 bases, and 11 bases lay in between. The CDR3: CASSFFGGMNTEAFF. CDR3 DNA: TGTGCCAGCAGCTTCTTTGGAGGGATGAACACTGAAGCTTTCTTT.

The V gene is TRBV5-1, the J gene TRBJ2-7, with a possible D match to TRBD2 (5 bases). The germline gives CDR1 SGHRS, CDR2 YFSETQ. This CDR3 is built from 13 residues. The CDR3 region has the DNA TGCGCTTCAGCCACGGGGATATCTTACGAGCAGTACTTC. This codes for CASATGISYEQYF.

V gene TRBV2 combines with J gene TRBJ2-3; maybe TRBD1 (6 bases). The CDR3 sequence is 16 residues long. Trimming took off 6 bases at V and 6 bases at J, with 22 bases between the two ends. Germline lookup yields CDR1 SNHLY and CDR2 FYNNEI. In DNA, the CDR3 is TGTGCCAGCAGCTTTGGACAGATCAATTTGCGTGATACGCAGTATTTT. Translating it yields CASSFGQINLRDTQYF.

The V and J genes are TRBV6-1 and TRBJ1-2; TRBD1 might be the D (5 bases). The CDR3 length is 14 residues. V was pared by 6 bases and J by 5 bases, with 16 bases between. CDR1 is MNHNS, CDR2 SASEGT, per germline. CDR3 coding DNA: TGTGCCAGCAGCCGGGGAGGGGAACCGTATGGCTACACCTTC. Translated, it gives CASSRGGEPYGYTF.

Here the CDR3 DNA reads TGTGCCAGCAGAGACAGGGGGCGTAATGAAAAACTGTTTTTT. Encoded protein: CASRDRGRNEKLFF. V usage is TRBV6-1 and J usage is TRBJ1-4, with 10 bases that match TRBD1. Germline V gene data show CDR1 as MNHNS and CDR2 as SASEGT. The CDR3 spans 14 residues. Trimming took 6 bases from V and 4 from J; bases not matched to a gene: 2.

V and J are TRBV6-5 and TRBJ1-4, with TRBD1 as a possible D gene (6 bases). The CDR3 length is 15 residues. Germline loops: CDR1 MNHEY, CDR2 SVGAGI. Trimming removed 6 bases from V and 7 bases from J, with 18 bases in between. The CDR3 nucleotides are TGTGCCAGCAGACCTGGGGGGGGGCAAGGTGAAAAACTGTTTTTT. It is translated as CASRPGGGQGEKLFF.

This clone was detected only once. The CDR3 sequence: CASSRTSGARTYNEQFF. CDR3 DNA sequence: TGTGCCAGCAGCCGGACTAGCGGGGCTCGGACCTACAATGAGCAGTTCTTC. The chain uses TRBV9 and TRBJ2-1; 12 bases agree with TRBD2. CDR3 length equals 17 residues. V lost 4 bases, J lost 2 bases, and 7 bases stayed unmatched. Germline lookup yields CDR1 SGDLS and CDR2 YYNGEE.

This chain uses TRBV5-6 with TRBJ1-2, with unresolved D. V was trimmed by 4 bases and J by 7 bases, leaving 17 bases between them. Germline CDR1 SGHDT, CDR2 YYEEEE. The CDR3 spans 14 residues. This chain's CDR3 is CASSVGGRSGGYTF. The DNA of the CDR3 is TGTGCCAGCAGCGTCGGTGGAAGGTCGGGTGGCTACACCTTC.

This chain uses TRBV19 with TRBJ2-5; the match to TRBD2 covers 10 bases. Germline V CDR1 and CDR2: LNHDA, SQIVND (reference sequence). With V trimmed by 9 bases and J by 4 bases, 11 bases remained unmatched. This CDR3 is 15 amino acids long. The CDR3 loop reads CASGFGLAGVETQYF. In DNA form, the CDR3 reads TGTGCCAGCGGGTTTGGGCTAGCGGGAGTAGAGACCCAGTACTTC.

V usage is TRBV4-1 and J usage is TRBJ2-1, with 11 positions matching TRBD2. Losses at the gene ends were 0 bases for V and 0 bases for J; bases not matched to a gene: 10. The CDR3 totals 20 residues. CDR1 MGHRA and CDR2 YSYEKL come from the germline V gene. The CDR3 sequence is CASSQDSLAGAPFSYNEQFF. The CDR3 nucleotides are TGCGCCAGCAGCCAAGATTCACTAGCGGGGGCCCCTTTCTCCTACAATGAGCAGTTCTTC.

V gene TRBV4-2 combines with J gene TRBJ1-4; no definite D call. V shed 4 bases and J shed 5 bases, with 11 bases lying between them. Germline-derived CDR1 and CDR2 are LGHNA and YNFKEQ. This CDR3 comprises 14 residues. CDR3 sequence (DNA): TGTGCCAGCAGCCCTGGAACAGAGAATGAAAAACTGTTTTTT. Translated, it gives CASSPGTENEKLFF.